Presented here are 30 T cell receptor beta chains from one specimen sequenced in a study of cytomegalovirus exposure and HLA in healthy donors. Primers for the PCR totalled 60 Vbeta and 13 Jbeta. Clones were sequenced by immunoSEQ multiplex PCR, and TCRdb holds only the in-frame ones, with some missing. The top ten hold 1.6% of the sample, which has 170,000 or so clones, around 77% seen once. Sequences were obtained from PBMCs. These TCRs come from a woman between 25 and 40 years old in good health and CMV-seronegative.

This rearrangement joins TRBV21-1 to TRBJ1-1. TRBV21-1 is labeled a pseudogene. The CDR3 spans 14 residues. CDR3 DNA sequence: TGTGCCAGCAGCCTTCTCAGGGAAAACCGGGAGGCTTTCTTT. It translates to CASSLLRENREAFF.

The rearrangement uses TRBV10-3 and TRBJ2-5; TRBD2 matches at 8 bases. The J call is in doubt because the DNA end fits TRBJ2-7 better. This CDR3 region has 13 residues. Germline V CDR1 and CDR2: ENHRY, SYGVKD. The CDR3 loop is CAIRGAGGDEQYF. In nucleotides, the CDR3 is TGTGCCATCAGGGGGGCCGGGGGGGACGAGCAGTACTTC.

This chain uses TRBV7-9 with TRBJ1-1, with TRBD1 matching over 10 bases. The ends lost 5 bases at V and 0 bases at J; junction bases unmatched: 6. Germline V lookup: CDR1 SEHNR, CDR2 FQNEAQ (reference sequence). The CDR3 runs to 16 residues. The DNA of the CDR3 is TGTGCCAGCAGCCCCGGGACAGGGGTTATGAACACTGAAGCTTTCTTT. It is translated as CASSPGTGVMNTEAFF.

This chain uses TRBV4-3 with TRBJ2-7; tentatively, D is TRBD2 (5 bases). Trimming left V 2 bases short and J 0 bases short, with 11 bases between. CDR1 is LGHNA, CDR2 YSLEER, per germline. This CDR3 spans 15 amino acids. In DNA, the CDR3 is TGCGCCAGCAGCCAATTTAGTGGGAGCTCCTACGAGCAGTACTTC. Its protein is CASSQFSGSSYEQYF.

The chain is built from TRBV7-2 and TRBJ2-3, with TRBD2 identical over 10 bases. With 6 bases clipped from V and 0 bases from J, the junction kept 6 bases outside the gene matches. In germline, CDR1 is SGHTA, CDR2 FQGNSA. This CDR3 is 16 amino acids long. The CDR3, as DNA: TGTGCCAGCAGATTACTAGCGGGGATTAGCACAGATACGCAGTATTTT. Amino acid sequence: CASRLLAGISTDTQYF.

The J gene is TRBJ1-2, the V gene TRBV18; the D is unclear. CDR3 length equals 13 residues. The germline V and J ends were trimmed by 3 bases and 8 bases, with 13 bases remaining between them. Germline V gene lookup returns CDR1 KGHSH and CDR2 LQKENI. The DNA for the CDR3 is TGTGCCAGCTCACCCTCCGCCGACGGGGGCTACACCTTC. Protein sequence: CASSPSADGGYTF.

V and J are TRBV6-6 and TRBJ1-5; no definite D call. This CDR3 has 14 amino acids. Deletions cut 4 bases from V and 3 bases from J, with 10 bases between. CDR1 and CDR2 from the germline V gene are MNHNY and SVGAGI (reference sequence). The CDR3, as DNA: TGTGCCAGCAGTTTCGGACTGAACAATCAGCCCCAGCATTTT. This gives the protein CASSFGLNNQPQHF.

The V call is TRBV5-1, the J call TRBJ1-3; the match to TRBD1 covers 8 bases. Germline V gives CDR1 SGHRS, CDR2 YFSETQ. The J segment lost 0 bases and the V segment lost 2 bases, leaving 10 bases of the junction unmatched. CDR3 size: 18 residues. CDR3 sequence reads: CASSFDPNRGSSGNTIYF. CDR3 coding DNA: TGCGCCAGCAGCTTCGATCCTAACAGGGGGTCCTCTGGAAACACCATATATTTT.

The chain employs TRBV5-4 and TRBJ1-2, with D possibly matching TRBD1 (6 bases). Germline V gene sequence: CDR1 SGHNT, CDR2 YYREEE (reference sequence). Trimming removed 0 bases from V and 3 bases from J, with 9 bases in between. The CDR3 spans 14 residues. The CDR3 region is CASSLDAGDYGYTF. The CDR3 DNA sequence: TGTGCCAGCAGCTTGGATGCAGGGGACTATGGCTACACCTTC. Together with reference TRBV5-4 and TRBJ1-2, the CDR3 gives the full variable domain: ETGVTQSPTHLIKTRGQQVTLRCSSQSGHNTVSWYQQALGQGPQFIFQYYREEENGRGNFPPRFSGLQFPNYSSELNVNALELDDSALYLCASSLDAGDYGYTFGSGTRLTVV.

This clone was found a few times. V gene TRBV5-1 combines with J gene TRBJ2-1; TRBD2 aligns across 7 bases. The ends lost 3 bases at V and 0 bases at J; junction bases unmatched: 12. CDR3 length equals 18 residues. Germline CDR1 reads SGHRS; CDR2 reads YFSETQ. This chain's CDR3 is CASSSLWGGGSSYNEQFF. In nucleotides, the CDR3 is TGCGCCAGCAGCTCTCTATGGGGGGGAGGGAGCTCCTACAATGAGCAGTTCTTC.

V is TRBV30 and J is TRBJ1-1; D is perhaps TRBD1 (5 bases). The CDR3 covers 16 residues. Between the trimmed V and J ends, which lost 0 bases and 1 base, there was a span of 15 bases. Per germline, CDR1 GTSNPN and CDR2 SVGIG (reference sequence). The CDR3 region has the DNA TGTGCCTGGAGTGTCCTACAGGCCCAATGGAACACTGAAGCTTTCTTT. It yields the protein CAWSVLQAQWNTEAFF.

The genes are TRBV7-9 and TRBJ2-1; D call uncertain. Germline lookup yields CDR1 SEHNR and CDR2 FQNEAQ (reference sequence). The V gene lost 3 bases and the J gene lost 5 bases, with 8 bases spanning the gap. The CDR3 is 13 amino acids. In nucleotides, the CDR3 is TGTGCCAGCAGCTTGATACAGAACAATGAGCAGTTCTTC. Amino acids: CASSLIQNNEQFF.

The chain is built from TRBV5-1 and TRBJ2-3, with TRBD2 matching over 14 bases. CDR3 length: 17 amino acids. The V and J ends lost 1 base and 5 bases, in that order; junction bases with no gene match: 6. CDR1 and CDR2 (germline): SGHRS, YFSETQ. CDR3 bases: TGCGCCAGCAGCTTGAATCCGGGACTAGCGGGAGTAGATACGCAGTATTTT. Translated: CASSLNPGLAGVDTQYF.

This clone occurred once. The CDR3 reads CSVVGQYNTEAFF. DNA for the CDR3: TGCAGCGTCGTCGGACAGTACAACACTGAAGCTTTCTTT. The V and J genes are TRBV29-1 and TRBJ1-1; D is possibly TRBD1 (6 bases). This CDR3 is built from 13 residues. V gave up 6 bases and J gave up 2 bases, with 13 bases separating them. The germline CDR1 and CDR2 sequences are SQVTM and ANQGSEA.

V and J are TRBV7-8 and TRBJ2-7, with 11 bases fitting TRBD2. Germline assignment: CDR1 SGHVS and CDR2 FQNEAQ. Trimming at V came to 3 bases and at J to 6 bases, leaving 4 bases not matched to a gene. This CDR3 has 14 residues. The CDR3 DNA follows: TGTGCCAGCAGCTTTGGACTAGCGGGTTCCGAGCAGTACTTC. Translated, it gives CASSFGLAGSEQYF.

Written as DNA, the CDR3 is TGTGCCAGCAGCTTGGCTCCTAGCGGGGAGGGGGCAGATACGCAGTATTTT. As protein: CASSLAPSGEGADTQYF. The chain links TRBV5-4 to TRBJ2-3, with TRBD2 matching over 9 bases. The germline gives CDR1 SGHNT, CDR2 YYREEE (reference sequence). CDR3 length: 17 residues. The V segment lost 0 bases and the J segment 4 bases; nucleotides outside the gene matches: 9.

The chain joins TRBV2 to TRBJ1-4, with TRBD1 identical over 11 bases. CDR3 size: 14 residues. Unmatched junction bases numbered 11, after V lost 10 bases and J lost 10 bases. Germline CDR1 and CDR2: SNHLY and FYNNEI. This CDR3 reads CATLPGTGGLKLFF. DNA of the CDR3: TGTGCCACCCTTCCCGGGACAGGGGGATTAAAACTGTTTTTT.

J is TRBJ2-2 and V is TRBV19; 7 nucleotides align to TRBD2. The CDR3 sequence is 19 residues long. The germline V gene encodes CDR1 LNHDA and CDR2 SQIVND (reference sequence). V shed 6 bases, J shed 5 bases, and the junction held 21 bases outside the gene matches. The CDR3 DNA is TGTGCCAGTAGACCCCACCCTGTGGTGGAGCGGGAAGGGACCGGGGAGCTGTTTTTT. Translation: CASRPHPVVEREGTGELFF.

V is TRBV19 and J is TRBJ2-1, with TRBD2 matching over 7 bases. The germline CDR1 and CDR2 sequences are LNHDA and SQIVND (reference sequence). The CDR3 is 14 residues long. V lost 8 bases, J lost 9 bases, and 13 bases stayed unmatched. CDR3 sequence: CASGSGLPSREQFF. CDR3 nucleotide sequence: TGTGCCAGTGGTTCGGGACTACCATCCCGTGAGCAGTTCTTC.

J is TRBJ2-5 and V is TRBV10-3; possibly TRBD2 for D (7 bases). This CDR3 has 19 residues. V lost 0 bases and J 4 bases, leaving 24 bases between the germline ends. Germline V gene sequence: CDR1 ENHRY, CDR2 SYGVKD. CDR3 protein: CAISESVGGRNGWGETQYF. CDR3 nucleotide sequence: TGTGCCATCAGTGAGTCGGTGGGGGGGCGAAACGGATGGGGAGAGACCCAGTACTTC.

This clone occurred a few times. The chain uses TRBV27 and TRBJ1-5; maybe TRBD1 (6 bases). The germline V gene has CDR1 MNHEY and CDR2 SMNVEV (reference sequence). There are 15 residues in the CDR3. Trimming cost V 0 bases and J 6 bases, with 12 bases left between them. Here the CDR3 reads CASSLSAGAVQPQHF. CDR3 coding DNA: TGTGCCAGCAGTTTATCGGCAGGGGCGGTTCAGCCCCAGCATTTT.

This rearrangement joins TRBV9 to TRBJ1-4; possible D gene TRBD1, 6 bases. CDR3 length equals 16 residues. Germline V gives CDR1 SGDLS, CDR2 YYNGEE. V was cut by 4 bases and J by 8 bases, with 21 bases left in between. The CDR3 is CASSPRDRSVNEKLFF. CDR3 coding DNA: TGTGCCAGCAGCCCTAGAGACAGGAGCGTTAACGAAAAACTGTTTTTT.

The sample holds one count of this clone. The J gene is TRBJ1-1, the V gene TRBV29-1; D is unresolved. Germline values: CDR1 SQVTM, CDR2 ANQGSEA. V lost 7 bases and J lost 2, with 8 bases in between. The CDR3 runs to 11 residues. CDR3 bases: TGCAGCGGGGAGGTTAACACTGAAGCTTTCTTT. It translates to CSGEVNTEAFF. Variable domain in full (rest from reference TRBV29-1 and TRBJ1-1): SAVISQKPSRDICQRGTSLTIQCQVDSQVTMMFWYRQQPGQSLTLIATANQGSEATYESGFVIDKFPISRPNLTFSTLTVSNMSPEDSSIYLCSGEVNTEAFFGQGTRLTVV.

This chain links TRBV7-2 with TRBJ2-5, with 9 bases matching TRBD2. The CDR3 sequence is 15 residues long. V shed 6 bases and J 2 bases; nucleotides not matched to a gene: 7. Germline V gene lookup returns CDR1 SGHTA and CDR2 FQGNSA. DNA for the CDR3: TGTGCCAGCAGGACGGGCCTAGCGGGACAAGAGACCCAGTACTTC. Its protein product is CASRTGLAGQETQYF.

This clone appeared a single time. The rearrangement uses TRBV27 and TRBJ2-2, with 10 bases that match TRBD1. Unmatched junction bases numbered 5, after V lost 3 bases and J lost 7 bases. The CDR3 runs 15 residues. Germline V CDR1 and CDR2: MNHEY, SMNVEV (reference sequence). For the CDR3, the DNA is TGTGCCAGCAGTTTGGGACAGGGGTATAGCGGGGAGCTGTTTTTT. Its translation is CASSLGQGYSGELFF.

The chain combines TRBV27 with TRBJ1-2, with no clear D. Germline CDR1 MNHEY, CDR2 SMNVEV (reference sequence). The length of the CDR3 is 14 residues. Between the trimmed V and J ends, which lost 4 bases and 2 bases, there was a span of 11 bases. For the CDR3, the DNA is TGTGCCAGCAGTTCGAGGAACGGAAACTATGGCTACACCTTC. Encoded protein: CASSSRNGNYGYTF.

This rearrangement joins TRBV30 to TRBJ1-1; 9 bases fit TRBD1. The CDR3 has 14 residues. The trim removed 2 bases at V and 5 bases at J, leaving 6 bases unmatched. Germline V gene sequence: CDR1 GTSNPN, CDR2 SVGIG (reference sequence). For the CDR3, the DNA is TGTGCCTGGAGTTTCGGGACAGGGCGGACTGAAGCTTTCTTT. As protein: CAWSFGTGRTEAFF.

The chain is built from TRBV29-1 and TRBJ2-5; 11 bases fit TRBD2. Germline V gene data show CDR1 as SQVTM and CDR2 as ANQGSEA. The CDR3 covers 14 residues. V shed 6 bases and J 2 bases; nucleotides not matched to a gene: 5. The CDR3 here is CSVPGTSGQETQYF. CDR3 sequence (DNA): TGCAGCGTCCCCGGGACTAGCGGACAAGAGACCCAGTACTTC. The full variable domain, its missing parts supplied by reference TRBV29-1 and TRBJ2-5, is SAVISQKPSRDICQRGTSLTIQCQVDSQVTMMFWYRQQPGQSLTLIATANQGSEATYESGFVIDKFPISRPNLTFSTLTVSNMSPEDSSIYLCSVPGTSGQETQYFGPGTRLLVL.

This sequence joins TRBV18 and TRBJ2-1; TRBD1 aligns across 8 bases. Germline trimming cut 6 bases from V and 7 bases from J; bases unmatched to any gene: 8. The CDR3 has 14 residues. Germline V CDR1 and CDR2: KGHSH, LQKENI. The CDR3 coding sequence is TGTGCCAGCTCCAGCCGGGACAGGCGAAATGAGCAGTTCTTC. Residues: CASSSRDRRNEQFF.

The chain is built from TRBV6-1 and TRBJ2-7, with TRBD1 matching over 7 bases. Per germline, CDR1 MNHNS and CDR2 SASEGT. This CDR3 comprises 14 residues. Losses at the gene ends were 4 bases for V and 2 bases for J; bases not matched to a gene: 5. The CDR3 DNA is TGTGCCAGCAGTGCCTCGGGACAGACCTACGAGCAGTACTTC. This encodes CASSASGQTYEQYF.